The subject of this entry is one T cell receptor beta chain. TCRdb processed the RT-PCR reads anew with MiXCR; each CDR3 protein has one entry. The sample contains 500,000 to 700,000 distinct CDR3 sequences, roughly a quarter of which appear only once. The sample belongs to a study of response to subunit inactivated influenza vaccine. Germline-derived CDR1 and CDR2 are DFQATT and SNEGSKA (reference sequence). This CDR3 has 14 residues. V lost 3 bases and J lost 5, with 16 bases in between. Separately, the same data were catalogued under a study of T cells expressing NK-cell markers. This second study says: TCR beta cDNA was made by 5'RACE template switching with UMIs. One of the eight sequenced donors was seronegative, whereas the other seven were HCMV-seropositive. Uncertainty persisted over the HCMV specificity of expanded NKG2C+ T cell clones.

The sequencing here drew on CD4+ T cells sorted from PBMCs, taken approximately 13 days after vaccination. This chain uses TRBV20-1 with TRBJ2-5, with D possibly matching TRBD1 (5 bases). The sequence was obtained from a man aged 50-60 years who received an inactivated influenza vaccine. CDR3 in DNA: TGCAGTGCTAGTCTAGGCAGGGTGAGGGAGACCCAGTACTTC. This encodes CSASLGRVRETQYF.